Each of the 20 T cell receptor beta chains below was sequenced from the same sample in a study of blood T cell repertoires in COVID-19. The repertoire was sequenced with immunoSEQ multiplex PCR; TCRdb's copy has only in-frame clones and lacks some. The table shows about 330,000 clones, with 75% to 90% occurring only once. Sequences were obtained from PBMCs or T cells enriched from blood (not recorded which). The receptors originated from a man aged 30 to 45 who had recovered from COVID-19.

The V gene is TRBV3-1 (or the pseudogene TRBV3-2), the J gene TRBJ1-4; the D gene is possibly TRBD1 (5 bases). In germline, CDR1 is LGHDT, CDR2 YNNKEL (reference sequence). V gave up 2 bases and J gave up 5 bases, with 15 bases separating them. The CDR3 covers 16 residues. The CDR3 spells CASSQLAQGPNEKLFF. The DNA of the CDR3 is TGTGCCAGCAGCCAATTGGCTCAGGGCCCCAATGAAAAACTGTTTTTT.

The V call is TRBV28, the J call TRBJ2-1; D unresolved. The germline V and J ends were trimmed by 2 bases and 4 bases, with 6 bases remaining between them. The germline gives CDR1 MDHEN, CDR2 SYDVKM. The CDR3 has 13 amino acids. As DNA, the CDR3 is TGTGCCAGCAGTTTAACCGGTTACAATGAGCAGTTCTTC. Translated, it gives CASSLTGYNEQFF.

The chain combines TRBV5-1 with TRBJ1-1; 8 nucleotides match TRBD1. V was pared by 4 bases and J by 1 base, with 9 bases of the junction left unmatched. Germline V gene lookup returns CDR1 SGHRS and CDR2 YFSETQ. This CDR3 spans 16 amino acids. CDR3 loop: CASSLTQGARNTEAFF. DNA of the CDR3: TGCGCCAGCAGCCTGACGCAGGGGGCGCGGAACACTGAAGCTTTCTTT.

The genes are TRBV30 and TRBJ2-5, with D possibly matching TRBD1 (6 bases). The CDR3 runs to 13 residues. The V and J ends lost 5 bases and 5 bases respectively, with 15 bases between them. Germline V gene data show CDR1 as GTSNPN and CDR2 as SVGIG (reference sequence). The CDR3 DNA follows: TGTGCCTGGGCTAGCACAGGGAGCGAGACCCAGTACTTC. As protein: CAWASTGSETQYF.

The V and J genes are TRBV27 and TRBJ1-2, with 9 bases that match TRBD1. The V gene end was trimmed by 6 bases and the J gene end by 7 bases; junction bases not matched to a gene: 12. CDR3 size: 15 residues. Germline V gene lookup returns CDR1 MNHEY and CDR2 SMNVEV (reference sequence). The CDR3 sequence: CASRPRTGGAGGYTF. The CDR3 coding sequence is TGTGCCAGCAGGCCCAGAACAGGGGGCGCCGGTGGCTACACCTTC.

The chain couples TRBV24-1 to TRBJ1-5; TRBD1 matches 8 bases. The V gene end was trimmed by 4 bases and the J gene end by 3 bases; junction bases not matched to a gene: 7. The CDR3 has 16 residues. Germline V lookup: CDR1 KGHDR, CDR2 SFDVKD. CDR3: CATSESGTGVNQPQHF. The CDR3 region has the DNA TGTGCCACCAGTGAATCCGGGACAGGAGTCAATCAGCCCCAGCATTTT.

The chain employs TRBV7-8 and TRBJ1-2; 8 bases match TRBD1. The CDR3 sequence is 15 residues long. V was clipped by 3 bases and J by 4 bases; unmatched bases: 7. Germline-derived CDR1 and CDR2 are SGHVS and FQNEAQ. The CDR3: CASSFQGALSYGYTF. The DNA of the CDR3 is TGTGCCAGCAGCTTTCAGGGGGCGCTCTCCTATGGCTACACCTTC.

The chain uses TRBV28 and TRBJ1-5; D call uncertain. The CDR3 is 13 residues long. The germline CDR1 and CDR2 sequences are MDHEN and SYDVKM. V lost 3 bases to trimming and J lost 6 bases, with 9 bases between them. CDR3 region: CASSLLRSQPQHF. CDR3 bases: TGTGCCAGCAGTTTGCTCCGGAGTCAGCCCCAGCATTTT.

This clone occurred a few times. This sequence joins TRBV7-9 and TRBJ1-3, with 7 bases aligning to TRBD1. This CDR3 comprises 14 residues. CDR1 is SEHNR, CDR2 FQNEAQ, per germline (reference sequence). Trimming removed 3 bases from V and 4 bases from J; junction bases left unmatched: 3. The CDR3 sequence is CASSLGTDGNTIYF. CDR3 sequence (DNA): TGTGCCAGCAGCTTGGGGACAGACGGAAACACCATATATTTT.

The DNA for the CDR3 is TGTGCCAGCAGCCGGACAGGAATCTATGGCTACACCTTC. Residues: CASSRTGIYGYTF. This chain connects TRBV27 to TRBJ1-2; 7 bases are a match to TRBD1. Germline values: CDR1 MNHEY, CDR2 SMNVEV (reference sequence). The CDR3 covers 13 residues. The trim removed 6 bases at V and 4 bases at J, leaving 5 bases unmatched.

The genes are TRBV14 and TRBJ2-7, with 9 bases matching TRBD2. V shed 0 bases and J 2 bases; nucleotides not matched to a gene: 8. The CDR3 loop spans 17 amino acids. CDR1 and CDR2 from the germline V gene are SGHDN and FVKESK. The CDR3 DNA reads as TGTGCCAGCAGCCAAGATCTTTTTAGCGGGGGCACCTACGAGCAGTACTTC. The encoded protein is CASSQDLFSGGTYEQYF.

V is TRBV6-2 or TRBV6-3 and J is TRBJ2-3; TRBD2 matches 7 bases. The CDR3 sequence is 16 residues long. The germline gives CDR1 MNHEY, CDR2 SVGEGT. With 1 base clipped from V and 5 bases from J, the junction kept 9 bases outside the gene matches. The CDR3 sequence: CASSYWTSSTGDTQYF. CDR3 bases: TGTGCCAGCAGTTACTGGACTAGTTCGACCGGAGATACGCAGTATTTT.

This chain connects TRBV27 to TRBJ1-2; TRBD1 matches 8 bases. The CDR3 spans 13 residues. Losses at the gene ends were 5 bases for V and 3 bases for J; bases not matched to a gene: 2. The germline CDR1 and CDR2 sequences are MNHEY and SMNVEV (reference sequence). The CDR3 nucleotides are TGTGCCAGCAGTACACAGGGGGACTATGGCTACACCTTC. This codes for CASSTQGDYGYTF.

The chain recombines TRBV12-3 or TRBV12-4 with TRBJ2-7; D call uncertain. The CDR3 covers 13 residues. Trimming pared 2 bases from V and 7 bases from J, leaving 12 bases between. CDR3 amino acids: CASSLWAGEEQYF. For the CDR3, the DNA is TGTGCCAGCAGTTTATGGGCAGGCGAAGAGCAGTACTTC.

The V gene is TRBV9, the J gene TRBJ1-6; D perhaps matches TRBD1 (5 bases). The CDR3 sequence is 14 residues long. CDR1 SGDLS and CDR2 YYNGEE come from the germline V gene. Trimming cost V 4 bases and J 9 bases, with 14 bases left between them. The CDR3 DNA reads TGTGCCAGCAGCACGCAGGGTCCCGGTTCACCCCTCCACTTT. As protein: CASSTQGPGSPLHF. The full variable domain, rest sourced from reference TRBV9 and TRBJ1-6, is DSGVTQTPKHLITATGQRVTLRCSPRSGDLSVYWYQQSLDQGLQFLIQYYNGEERAKGNILERFSAQQFPDLHSELNLSSLELGDSALYFCASSTQGPGSPLHFGNGTRLTVT.

The V and J genes are TRBV6-5 and TRBJ2-3, with D possibly matching TRBD2 (5 bases). CDR1 and CDR2 from the germline V gene are MNHEY and SVGAGI. Deletions cut 8 bases from V and 4 bases from J, with 16 bases between. The length of the CDR3 is 14 residues. In DNA, the CDR3 is TGTGCCAGCGGGAGAAGTAGCTTCGCAGATACGCAGTATTTT. Translated: CASGRSSFADTQYF.

The J gene is TRBJ2-7, the V gene TRBV29-1; 9 bases align to TRBD2. CDR1 is SQVTM, CDR2 ANQGSEA, per germline. The CDR3 is made up of 14 amino acids. With V trimmed by 4 bases and J by 5 bases, 9 bases remained unmatched. CDR3 protein: CSVGRSGGNDEQYF. The CDR3 DNA is TGCAGCGTTGGTAGAAGCGGGGGGAATGACGAGCAGTACTTC.

The chain uses TRBV7-9 and TRBJ1-2, with a weak D call TRBD1 (6 bases). Deletions cut 4 bases from V and 4 bases from J, with 16 bases between. Germline V gene lookup returns CDR1 SEHNR and CDR2 FQNEAQ (reference sequence). The CDR3 runs to 15 residues. The chain's CDR3 is CASSSEGVMLYGYTF. The CDR3 DNA sequence: TGTGCCAGCAGCTCAGAGGGGGTTATGCTCTATGGCTACACCTTC.

The CDR3: CATSSRSGGAYNEQFF. CDR3 bases: TGTGCCACCAGCAGTCGTAGCGGGGGGGCCTACAATGAGCAGTTCTTC. The rearrangement uses TRBV15 and TRBJ2-1; TRBD2 matches at 11 bases. With V trimmed by 3 bases and J by 2 bases, 3 bases remained unmatched. This CDR3 contains 16 residues. Germline V gene data show CDR1 as LNHNV and CDR2 as YYDKDF (reference sequence).

CDR3 DNA sequence: TGTGCCAGCAGCCAAGCGGAAGGCAGGGGGGCCTATAACACCGGGGAGCTGTTTTTT. Protein sequence: CASSQAEGRGAYNTGELFF. J is TRBJ2-2 and V is TRBV14; D is perhaps TRBD1 (7 bases). The length of the CDR3 is 19 residues. V gave up 1 base and J gave up 2 bases, with 20 bases separating them. Germline V gives CDR1 SGHDN, CDR2 FVKESK. The full variable domain, its missing parts supplied by reference TRBV14 and TRBJ2-2, is EAGVTQFPSHSVIEKGQTVTLRCDPISGHDNLYWYRRVMGKEIKFLLHFVKESKQDESGMPNNRFLAERTGGTYSTLKVQPAELEDSGVYFCASSQAEGRGAYNTGELFFGEGSRLTVL.